Described below is a single T cell receptor beta chain sequence and its context. The data belong to a study of blood T cell repertoires in COVID-19. Overall study context: Samples representing acute and convalescent COVID-19 were sourced from the United States, Italy and Spain. T cells, B-cell-depleted T cells, or PBMCs supplied cDNA or gDNA.

In the study's own analysis: Amplification with reference gene primers provided the estimates of nucleated cell counts. Using immunoSEQ multiplex PCR, the repertoire was profiled, and TCRdb retains in-frame clones only, with some absent. Clone size and V and J calls were adopted from that table, with D and trimming inferred from the DNA. The sample consists of 90,000 to 150,000 clones, approximately 81% of them appearing once. The germline V gene encodes CDR1 GTSNPN and CDR2 SVGIG (reference sequence). The CDR3 is 18 residues long. V lost 0 bases to trimming and J lost 8 bases, with 28 bases between them.

The receptor was isolated from a woman of 80 years or more with acute or convalescent COVID-19. This chain uses TRBV30 with TRBJ1-1, with D possibly matching TRBD1 (6 bases). What was sequenced was peripheral blood. The CDR3 nucleotides read TGTGCCTGGAGTGTAAGGGGTTCCTGGCAGGGACAAAATGCCGAAGCTTTCTTT. Its translation: CAWSVRGSWQGQNAEAFF.